A selection of T cell receptor beta chains follows, all from one sample in a study of early T cells in non-severe SARS-CoV-2 infection. One entry per CDR3 protein, called by TCRdb with MiXCR from the 5' RACE reads. The sample records 25,000 to 30,000 distinct CDR3 sequences, about 6.1% being singletons. Sequenced: whole blood. These TCRs come from an adult who was a healthcare worker with PCR-confirmed SARS-CoV-2 infection or an uninfected control (not recorded which). CDR3s include the opening cysteine and the closing phenylalanine or tryptophan. D genes are given only for firm matches. Some rows mark clone size as missing; the rest say once, few, many or name a class of expanded clone.

d_call: .
clone_size: many
j_call: TRBJ2-7
v_call: TRBV20-1
cdr3_nt: TGCAGTGCTAGAGGCGTGGTAGGGCTCGGGTACGAGCAGTACTTC
cdr3_aa: CSARGVVGLGYEQYF

d_call: TRBD2
clone_size: .
j_call: TRBJ2-7
v_call: TRBV4-2
cdr3_nt: TGTGCCAGCAGTACTACCGGGACTATCGCCTACGAGCCGTACTTC
cdr3_aa: CASSTTGTIAYEPYF

d_call: TRBD2
clone_size: many
j_call: TRBJ2-6
v_call: TRBV7-9
cdr3_nt: TGTGCCAGCAGCTTACCCCCCGGAGGGAGGGGATACTCTGGGGCCAACGTCCTGACTTTC
cdr3_aa: CASSLPPGGRGYSGANVLTF

d_call: .
clone_size: many
j_call: TRBJ1-5
v_call: TRBV6-6
cdr3_nt: TGTGCCAGCAGTTACTCGGACTATCAGCCCCAGCATTTT
cdr3_aa: CASSYSDYQPQHF

d_call: .
clone_size: many
j_call: TRBJ1-5
v_call: TRBV7-2
cdr3_nt: TGTGCCAGCAGCTTAGGACATGGCAATCAGCCCCAGCATTTT
cdr3_aa: CASSLGHGNQPQHF

d_call: .
clone_size: many
j_call: TRBJ2-7
v_call: TRBV5-1
cdr3_nt: TGCGCCAGCAGCTTGGCCGGAAAGGCTCAATCCTACGAGCAGTACTTC
cdr3_aa: CASSLAGKAQSYEQYF

d_call: .
clone_size: many
j_call: TRBJ1-1
v_call: TRBV2
cdr3_nt: TGTGCCAGCAGTGGACAGGTGGACACTGAAGCTTTCTTT
cdr3_aa: CASSGQVDTEAFF

d_call: .
clone_size: .
j_call: TRBJ2-3
v_call: TRBV5-5
cdr3_nt: TGTGCCAGCAGCCCTCAGCCGCTCACAGATACGCAGTATTTT
cdr3_aa: CASSPQPLTDTQYF

d_call: TRBD2
clone_size: many
j_call: TRBJ2-1
v_call: TRBV29-1
cdr3_nt: TGCAGCGTGCCGGTAGGGCTGAGCAGACTAGCGAATGAGCAGTTCTTC
cdr3_aa: CSVPVGLSRLANEQFF

d_call: .
clone_size: many
j_call: TRBJ1-1
v_call: TRBV20-1
cdr3_nt: TGCAGTGCTAGAGATCCCCCTCAAGCTTTCTTT
cdr3_aa: CSARDPPQAFF

d_call: .
clone_size: many
j_call: TRBJ1-6
v_call: TRBV11-2
cdr3_nt: TGTGCCAGCAGCTTAATCGGGACTCCGCTTGTTGCACCCCTCCACTTT
cdr3_aa: CASSLIGTPLVAPLHF

d_call: .
clone_size: many
j_call: TRBJ2-3
v_call: TRBV20-1
cdr3_nt: TGCAGTGCTAGCCCCGGGGGCTCTACGCAGTATTTT
cdr3_aa: CSASPGGSTQYF

d_call: .
clone_size: .
j_call: TRBJ1-1
v_call: TRBV2
cdr3_nt: TGTGCCAGCAGTTATGACACTGAAGCTTTCTTT
cdr3_aa: CASSYDTEAFF

d_call: TRBD2
clone_size: .
j_call: TRBJ2-1
v_call: TRBV27
cdr3_nt: TGTGCCAGCAGTTTTGGTAGCGGGCCAAATGAGCAGTTCTTC
cdr3_aa: CASSFGSGPNEQFF

d_call: .
clone_size: many
j_call: TRBJ1-2
v_call: TRBV18
cdr3_nt: TGTGCCAGCTCGCTGGACAGACTTTCTTACTATGGCTACACCTTC
cdr3_aa: CASSLDRLSYYGYTF

d_call: .
clone_size: many
j_call: TRBJ2-1
v_call: TRBV20-1
cdr3_nt: TGCAGTGCTACGGAGGGGGCCCTCGACAATGAGCAGTTCTTC
cdr3_aa: CSATEGALDNEQFF

d_call: .
clone_size: many
j_call: TRBJ1-1
v_call: TRBV12-3/TRBV12-4
cdr3_nt: TGTGCCAGCAGCTCTAAAGGCACTGAAGCTTTCTTT
cdr3_aa: CASSSKGTEAFF

d_call: .
clone_size: many
j_call: TRBJ1-2
v_call: TRBV20-1
cdr3_nt: TGCAGTGCCAAGAGGGGGAGGAGGAACTATGGCTACACCTTC
cdr3_aa: CSAKRGRRNYGYTF

d_call: TRBD1
clone_size: many
j_call: TRBJ1-2
v_call: TRBV20-1
cdr3_nt: TGCAGTGCTAGAGGAGGATCTAGGGACAGCCCCTTC
cdr3_aa: CSARGGSRDSPF

d_call: .
clone_size: many
j_call: TRBJ1-1
v_call: TRBV18
cdr3_nt: TGTGCCAGCTCCCGCGAGGGCGCGGGGACTGAAGCTTTCTTT
cdr3_aa: CASSREGAGTEAFF

d_call: .
clone_size: many
j_call: TRBJ2-4
v_call: TRBV19
cdr3_nt: TGTGCCAGTAGTTCTCAAGCGGCAGGGGTGGACATTCAGTACTTC
cdr3_aa: CASSSQAAGVDIQYF

d_call: .
clone_size: many
j_call: TRBJ2-5
v_call: TRBV4-3
cdr3_nt: TGCGCCAGCAGCCAAGATTGGGAAGAGACCCAGTACTTC
cdr3_aa: CASSQDWEETQYF

d_call: .
clone_size: many
j_call: TRBJ1-1
v_call: TRBV7-9
cdr3_nt: TGTGCCAGCAGCTTCCCCAGGAACACTGAAGCTTTCTTT
cdr3_aa: CASSFPRNTEAFF

d_call: .
clone_size: .
j_call: TRBJ2-3
v_call: TRBV7-2
cdr3_nt: TGTGCCAGCAGCGACAGGAGCGGGTCCGATACGCAGTATTTT
cdr3_aa: CASSDRSGSDTQYF

d_call: TRBD1
clone_size: many
j_call: TRBJ2-7
v_call: TRBV20-1
cdr3_nt: TGCAGTGCTGGAGGATGGGACAGCACCTACGAGCAGTACTTC
cdr3_aa: CSAGGWDSTYEQYF

d_call: .
clone_size: many
j_call: TRBJ2-7
v_call: TRBV12-3/TRBV12-4
cdr3_nt: TGTGCCAGCAGCCCTAACGAGGACGTGTACGAGCAGTACTTC
cdr3_aa: CASSPNEDVYEQYF

d_call: .
clone_size: many
j_call: TRBJ1-2
v_call: TRBV18
cdr3_nt: TGTGCCAGCTCACAGGGGAGGGTCTATGGCTACACCTTC
cdr3_aa: CASSQGRVYGYTF

d_call: .
clone_size: many
j_call: TRBJ2-5
v_call: TRBV6-6
cdr3_nt: TGTGCCAGCAGTCCCACCTTGCTTAGGGAGAGAGAGACCCAGTACTTC
cdr3_aa: CASSPTLLRERETQYF

d_call: .
clone_size: many
j_call: TRBJ2-3
v_call: TRBV6-5
cdr3_nt: TGTGCCAGCTCTGCAGGGTCTACGAGCACAGATACGCAGTATTTT
cdr3_aa: CASSAGSTSTDTQYF

d_call: .
clone_size: many
j_call: TRBJ1-5
v_call: TRBV3-2
cdr3_nt: TGTGCCCTAGAAAGATCCCCCGATCAGCCCCAGCATTTT
cdr3_aa: CALERSPDQPQHF

d_call: TRBD1
clone_size: many
j_call: TRBJ2-4
v_call: TRBV14
cdr3_nt: TGTGCCAGCAGCCCAGGGGGAGCCAAAAACATTCAGTACTTC
cdr3_aa: CASSPGGAKNIQYF

d_call: .
clone_size: many
j_call: TRBJ2-1
v_call: TRBV20-1
cdr3_nt: TGCAGTGCTAGAGGCCGGACACAGGAGGGCTCCTACAATGAGCAGTTCTTC
cdr3_aa: CSARGRTQEGSYNEQFF

d_call: TRBD2
clone_size: .
j_call: TRBJ2-1
v_call: TRBV18
cdr3_nt: TGTGCCAGCTCACCACCGGCTGGCGGGGGGGCTTATAGTGAGCAGTTCTTC
cdr3_aa: CASSPPAGGGAYSEQFF

d_call: .
clone_size: many
j_call: TRBJ2-1
v_call: TRBV27
cdr3_nt: TGTGCCAGCAGTTCCAGGGATGGGGGTGATGAGCAGTTCTTC
cdr3_aa: CASSSRDGGDEQFF

d_call: .
clone_size: few
j_call: TRBJ2-5
v_call: TRBV12-3/TRBV12-4
cdr3_nt: TGTGCCAGCAGTTACACGGACTTGACCCAGTACTTC
cdr3_aa: CASSYTDLTQYF

d_call: TRBD1
clone_size: .
j_call: TRBJ1-2
v_call: TRBV27
cdr3_nt: TGTGCCAGCAGTTTATTCCCCCTGGGACAGGGGAAGATGGACTATGGCTACACCTTC
cdr3_aa: CASSLFPLGQGKMDYGYTF

d_call: .
clone_size: many
j_call: TRBJ2-2
v_call: TRBV5-1
cdr3_nt: TGCGCCAGCAGCTTGGGGTTCCTCATTAACACCGGGGAGCTGTTTTTT
cdr3_aa: CASSLGFLINTGELFF

d_call: .
clone_size: many
j_call: TRBJ2-2
v_call: TRBV6-1
cdr3_nt: TGTGCCAGCAGCGATCATAACACCGGGGAGCTGTTTTTT
cdr3_aa: CASSDHNTGELFF

d_call: .
clone_size: many
j_call: TRBJ2-7
v_call: TRBV12-3/TRBV12-4
cdr3_nt: TGTGCCAGCAGTTTTTCGGGTTTCCTGGGGGAGCAGTACTTC
cdr3_aa: CASSFSGFLGEQYF

d_call: TRBD1
clone_size: many
j_call: TRBJ1-4
v_call: TRBV29-1
cdr3_nt: TGCAGCGCCGCGGGGACAGCTAATGAAAAACTGTTTTTT
cdr3_aa: CSAAGTANEKLFF

d_call: TRBD1
clone_size: many
j_call: TRBJ2-7
v_call: TRBV20-1
cdr3_nt: TGCAGTGCTAGCCTGGACAGGGGGATATACGAGCAGTACTTC
cdr3_aa: CSASLDRGIYEQYF

d_call: TRBD2
clone_size: many
j_call: TRBJ2-5
v_call: TRBV7-2
cdr3_nt: TGTGCCAGCAGCTTAGGAGCGGGAAGTGGACAAGAGACCCAGTACTTC
cdr3_aa: CASSLGAGSGQETQYF